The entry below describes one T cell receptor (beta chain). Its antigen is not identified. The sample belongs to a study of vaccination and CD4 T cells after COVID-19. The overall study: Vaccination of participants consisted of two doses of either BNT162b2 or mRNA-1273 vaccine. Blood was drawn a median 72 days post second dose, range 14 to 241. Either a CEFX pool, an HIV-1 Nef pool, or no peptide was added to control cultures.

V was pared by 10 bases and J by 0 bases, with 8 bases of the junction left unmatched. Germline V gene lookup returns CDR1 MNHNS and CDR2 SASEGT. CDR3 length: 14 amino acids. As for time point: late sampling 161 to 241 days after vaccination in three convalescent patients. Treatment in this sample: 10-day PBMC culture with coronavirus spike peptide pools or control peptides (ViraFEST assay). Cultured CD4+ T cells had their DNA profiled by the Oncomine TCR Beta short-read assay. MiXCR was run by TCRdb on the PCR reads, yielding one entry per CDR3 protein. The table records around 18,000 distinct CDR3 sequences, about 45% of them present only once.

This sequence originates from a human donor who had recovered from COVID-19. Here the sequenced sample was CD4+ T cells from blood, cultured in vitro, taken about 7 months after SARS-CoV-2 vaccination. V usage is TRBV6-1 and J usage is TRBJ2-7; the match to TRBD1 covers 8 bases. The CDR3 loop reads CAIQLTGGSYEQYF. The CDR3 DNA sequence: TGTGCCATCCAATTAACAGGGGGCTCCTACGAGCAGTACTTC.